This T cell receptor beta chain was documented in a study of Graves' ophthalmopathy and Graves' hyperthyroidism. This clonotype occurred many times. Investigators amplified TCR beta CDR3 regions from RNA transcripts. Amplification began with first-round RT-PCR using HTBI primers, then second-round multiplex PCR was performed. TCRdb recomputed calls from the multiplex PCR reads with MiXCR, one row per CDR3 protein. The sample lists about 370,000 distinct CDR3 sequences; about a sixth were seen once. PBMCs were density-gradient isolated from around 11 ml fresh blood. The sample taken for sequencing was peripheral blood. This receptor was taken from a woman younger than 35 with Graves' ophthalmopathy.

In DNA, the CDR3 is TGTGCCAGCATAGACAGGGGGAGAAACACTGAAGCTTTCTTT. It encodes CASIDRGRNTEAFF. V is TRBV12-3 or TRBV12-4 and J is TRBJ1-1; 9 bases are a match to TRBD1. V was pared by 7 bases and J by 2 bases, with 5 bases of the junction left unmatched. The CDR3 consists of 14 residues.